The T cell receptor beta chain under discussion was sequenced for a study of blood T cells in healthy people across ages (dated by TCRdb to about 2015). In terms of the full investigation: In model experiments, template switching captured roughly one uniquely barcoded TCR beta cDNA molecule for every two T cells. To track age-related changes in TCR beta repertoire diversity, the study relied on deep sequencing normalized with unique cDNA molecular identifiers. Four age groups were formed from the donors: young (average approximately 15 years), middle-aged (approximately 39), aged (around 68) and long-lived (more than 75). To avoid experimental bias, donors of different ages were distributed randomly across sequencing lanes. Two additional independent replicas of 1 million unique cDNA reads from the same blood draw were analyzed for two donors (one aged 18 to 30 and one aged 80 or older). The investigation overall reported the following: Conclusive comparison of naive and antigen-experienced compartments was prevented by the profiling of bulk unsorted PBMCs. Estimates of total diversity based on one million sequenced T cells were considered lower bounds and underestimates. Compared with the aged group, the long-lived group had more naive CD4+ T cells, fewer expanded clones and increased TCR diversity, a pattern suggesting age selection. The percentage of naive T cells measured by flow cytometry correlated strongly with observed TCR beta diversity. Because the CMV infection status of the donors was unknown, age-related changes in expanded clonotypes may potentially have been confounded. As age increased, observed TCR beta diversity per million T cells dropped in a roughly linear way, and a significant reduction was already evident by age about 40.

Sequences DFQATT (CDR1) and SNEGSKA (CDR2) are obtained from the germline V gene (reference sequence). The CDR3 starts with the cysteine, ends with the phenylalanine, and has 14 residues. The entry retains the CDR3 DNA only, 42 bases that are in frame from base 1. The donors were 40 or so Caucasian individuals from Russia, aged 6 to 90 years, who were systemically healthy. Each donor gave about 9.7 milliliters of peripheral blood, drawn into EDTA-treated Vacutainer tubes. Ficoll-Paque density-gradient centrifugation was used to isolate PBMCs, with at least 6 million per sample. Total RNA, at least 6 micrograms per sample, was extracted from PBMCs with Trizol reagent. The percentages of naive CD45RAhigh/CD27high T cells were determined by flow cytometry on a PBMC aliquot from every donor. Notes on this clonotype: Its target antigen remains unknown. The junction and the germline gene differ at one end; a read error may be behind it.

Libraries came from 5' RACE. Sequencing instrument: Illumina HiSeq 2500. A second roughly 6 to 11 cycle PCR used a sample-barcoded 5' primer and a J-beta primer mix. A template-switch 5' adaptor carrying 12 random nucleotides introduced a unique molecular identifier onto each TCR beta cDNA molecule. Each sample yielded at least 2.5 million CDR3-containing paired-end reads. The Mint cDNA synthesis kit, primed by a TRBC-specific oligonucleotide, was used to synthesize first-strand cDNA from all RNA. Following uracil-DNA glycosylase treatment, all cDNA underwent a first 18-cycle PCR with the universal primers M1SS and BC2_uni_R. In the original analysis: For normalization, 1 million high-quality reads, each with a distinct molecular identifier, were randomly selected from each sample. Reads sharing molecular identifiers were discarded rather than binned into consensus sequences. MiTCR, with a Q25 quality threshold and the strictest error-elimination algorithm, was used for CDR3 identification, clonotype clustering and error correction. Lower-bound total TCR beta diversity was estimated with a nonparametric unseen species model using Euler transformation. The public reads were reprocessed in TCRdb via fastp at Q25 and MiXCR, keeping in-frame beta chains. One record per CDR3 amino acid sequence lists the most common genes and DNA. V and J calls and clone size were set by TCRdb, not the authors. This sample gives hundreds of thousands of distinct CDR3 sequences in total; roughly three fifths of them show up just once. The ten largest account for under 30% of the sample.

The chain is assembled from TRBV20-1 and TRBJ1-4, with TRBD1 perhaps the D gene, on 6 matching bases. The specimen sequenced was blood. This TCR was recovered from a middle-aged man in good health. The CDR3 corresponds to CGAHPTGSNEKLFF. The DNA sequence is TGCGGTGCCCATCCAACAGGGTCTAATGAAAAACTGTTTTTT.